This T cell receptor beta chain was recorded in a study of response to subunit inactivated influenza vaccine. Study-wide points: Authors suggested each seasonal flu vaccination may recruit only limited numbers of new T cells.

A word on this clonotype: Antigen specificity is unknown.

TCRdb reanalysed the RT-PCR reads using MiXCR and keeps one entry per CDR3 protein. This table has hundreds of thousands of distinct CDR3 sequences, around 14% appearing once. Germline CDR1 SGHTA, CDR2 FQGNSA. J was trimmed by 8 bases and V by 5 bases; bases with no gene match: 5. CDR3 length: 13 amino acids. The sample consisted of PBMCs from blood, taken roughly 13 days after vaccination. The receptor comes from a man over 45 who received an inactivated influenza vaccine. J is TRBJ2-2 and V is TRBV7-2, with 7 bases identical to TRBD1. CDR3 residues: CASSPRQGGELFF. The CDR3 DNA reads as TGTGCCAGCAGCCCCCGACAGGGTGGGGAGCTGTTTTTT.